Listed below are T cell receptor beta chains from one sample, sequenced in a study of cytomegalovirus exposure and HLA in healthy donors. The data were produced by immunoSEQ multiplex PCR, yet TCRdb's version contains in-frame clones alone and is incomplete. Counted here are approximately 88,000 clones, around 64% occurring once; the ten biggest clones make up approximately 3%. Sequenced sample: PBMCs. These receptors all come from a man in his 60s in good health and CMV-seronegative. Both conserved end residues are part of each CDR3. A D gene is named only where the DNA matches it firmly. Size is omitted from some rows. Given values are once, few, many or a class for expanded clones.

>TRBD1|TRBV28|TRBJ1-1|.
TGTGCCAGCAGTTTCCCAGGGGGGATGGCTTTCTTT
CASSFPGGMAFF
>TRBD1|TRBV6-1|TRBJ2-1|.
TGTGCCAGCAGCCGAGCCGGGACAGGGGATGAGCAGTTCTTC
CASSRAGTGDEQFF
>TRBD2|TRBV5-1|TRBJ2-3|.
TGCGCCAGCAGCTTCGGGACTAGCGGGCTGAGCACAGATACGCAGTATTTT
CASSFGTSGLSTDTQYF
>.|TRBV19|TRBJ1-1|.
TGTGCCAGTAGTTTCCAGTTCACTGAAGCTTTCTTT
CASSFQFTEAFF
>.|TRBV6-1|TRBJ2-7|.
TGTGCCAGCACCCTAGGAGGGGGGGCACCCTACGAGCAGTACTTC
CASTLGGGAPYEQYF
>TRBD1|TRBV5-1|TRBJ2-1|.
TGCGCCAGCAGCGCCCAGGGGGCGAGCAATGAGCAGTTCTTC
CASSAQGASNEQFF
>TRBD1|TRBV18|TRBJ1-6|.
TGTGCCAGCTCACCACAACCGGGGGACAGGGGACGTTCACCCCTCCACTTT
CASSPQPGDRGRSPLHF
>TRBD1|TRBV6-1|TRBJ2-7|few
TGTGCCAGCAGTGAATGGGCAGGGGGATCCTACGAGCAGTACTTC
CASSEWAGGSYEQYF
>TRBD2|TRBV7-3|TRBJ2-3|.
TGTGCCAGCAGCTTGTCAGGGCTAGCGGGATCAACAGATACGCAGTATTTT
CASSLSGLAGSTDTQYF
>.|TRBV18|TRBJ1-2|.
TGTGCCAGCTCACCACTCGATTTTAAGGGGTTGAACTATGGCTACACCTTC
CASSPLDFKGLNYGYTF
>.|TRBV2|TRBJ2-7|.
TGTGCCAGTCAACAGGGTTTCTACGAGCAGTACTTC
CASQQGFYEQYF
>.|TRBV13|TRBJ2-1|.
TGTGCCAGCAGCCCGAACCACCTAGCGTCGTACTACAATGAGCAGTTCTTC
CASSPNHLASYYNEQFF
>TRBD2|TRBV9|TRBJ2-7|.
TGTGCCAGCAGCGCCGGGACTAGCGGCCCTTACGAGCAGTACTTC
CASSAGTSGPYEQYF
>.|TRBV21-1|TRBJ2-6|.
TGTGCCAGCAGCAAAAGGGTGCCAGGGTTAGGCTCTGGGGCCAACGTCCTGACTTTC
CASSKRVPGLGSGANVLTF
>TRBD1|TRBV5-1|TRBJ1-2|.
TGCGCCAGCAGCCCGGGACAGGGGGCCGGGGGCTACACCTTC
CASSPGQGAGGYTF
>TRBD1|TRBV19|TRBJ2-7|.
TGTGCCAGTACCGCTCGACAGGGCTTCGGGTACGAGCAGTACTTC
CASTARQGFGYEQYF
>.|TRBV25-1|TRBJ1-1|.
TGTGCCAGCAGTAGGGCAACAGGCGAAGCTTTCTTT
CASSRATGEAFF
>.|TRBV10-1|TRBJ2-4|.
TGCGCCAGCAGTGAGACGACAGGTCCTAGGTACTTC
CASSETTGPRYF
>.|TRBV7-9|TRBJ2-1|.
TGTGCCAGCAGCTTAGCTGGGGCCAATGAGCAGTTCTTC
CASSLAGANEQFF
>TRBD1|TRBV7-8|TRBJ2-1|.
TGTGCCAGCAGCTTAGCCGGGACAGGGGGTTTGTGGTATGGCAATGAGCAGTTCTTC
CASSLAGTGGLWYGNEQFF
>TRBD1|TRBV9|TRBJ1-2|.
TGTGCCAGCAGAGACGACAGGGGTGACGGTGGCTACACCTTC
CASRDDRGDGGYTF
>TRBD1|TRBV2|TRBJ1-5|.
TGTGCCAGCAAAGCCCAGACAGGGTTGGGTCAGCCCCAGCATTTT
CASKAQTGLGQPQHF
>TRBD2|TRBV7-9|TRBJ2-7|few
TGTGCCAGCAGCTTACCCTTTAGCGGGGGGGCCCCCGGAATTCAGTACTTC
CASSLPFSGGAPGIQYF
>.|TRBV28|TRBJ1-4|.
TGTGCCAGCAGCCCACCTATGGGGAGCGAAAAACTGTTTTTT
CASSPPMGSEKLFF
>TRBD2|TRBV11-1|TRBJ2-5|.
TGTGCCAGCAGCTTAAGAGGACTAGCGGGCCAAGAGACCCAGTACTTC
CASSLRGLAGQETQYF
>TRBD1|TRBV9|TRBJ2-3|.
TGTGCCAGCAGCGAGACAGGGTTAACAGATACGCAGTATTTT
CASSETGLTDTQYF
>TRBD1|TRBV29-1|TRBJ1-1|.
TGCAGCGTTGGGAACAGGGGGCTTACTGAAGCTTTCTTT
CSVGNRGLTEAFF
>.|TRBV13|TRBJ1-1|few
TGTGCCAGCAGCTTAATTCAGGGCCTCATGAACACTGAAGCTTTCTTT
CASSLIQGLMNTEAFF
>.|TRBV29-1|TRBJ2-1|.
TGCAGCGTTGCTTCCTATGGTAATGAGCAGTTCTTC
CSVASYGNEQFF
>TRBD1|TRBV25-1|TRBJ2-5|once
TGTGCCAGCAGCCAGGTGGTCGGCAGGGGGCGGAAAGAGACCCAGTACTTC
CASSQVVGRGRKETQYF
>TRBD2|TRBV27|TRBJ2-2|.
TGTGCCAGCAGTCGGACTAGCGGGAGAGGGGGGGACAACACCGGGGAGCTGTTTTTT
CASSRTSGRGGDNTGELFF
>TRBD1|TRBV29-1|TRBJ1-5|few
TGCAGCGCTTTAACCGGGACAGGGGTTTCTCAGCCCCAGCATTTT
CSALTGTGVSQPQHF
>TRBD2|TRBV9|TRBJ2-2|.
TGTGCCAGCAGCGTAGAAGCGGGGAGAAACACCGGGGAGCTGTTTTTT
CASSVEAGRNTGELFF
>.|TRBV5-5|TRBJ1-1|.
TGTGCCAGCAGCTTGGATGTGGGGGCTCCTGAAGCTTTCTTT
CASSLDVGAPEAFF
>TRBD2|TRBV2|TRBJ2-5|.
TGTGCCAGCAGTGTTAAGCGGGGGGGAGTAGAGACCCAGTACTTC
CASSVKRGGVETQYF
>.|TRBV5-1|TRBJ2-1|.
TGCGCCAGCAGCTTGGGTCCACTTCCCAAAGAGCAGTTCTTC
CASSLGPLPKEQFF
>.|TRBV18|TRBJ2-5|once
TGTGCCAGCTCACGTGAGGAGACCCAGTACTTC
CASSREETQYF
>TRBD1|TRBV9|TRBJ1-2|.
TGTGCCAGCAGCACAACTACAGGGGGCGCGGGGGGCTACACCTTC
CASSTTTGGAGGYTF
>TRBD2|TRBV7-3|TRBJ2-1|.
TGTGCCAGCAGCTCAGTCCTAGCGGGAGGGAATGTTGAGCAGTTCTTC
CASSSVLAGGNVEQFF
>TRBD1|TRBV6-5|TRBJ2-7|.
TGTGCCAGCAGTTACTCTACAGGGGTCTACGAGCAGTACTTC
CASSYSTGVYEQYF
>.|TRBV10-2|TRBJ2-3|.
TGCGCCAGCTGTTGGGGAGGCGGGGATACGCAGTATTTT
CASCWGGGDTQYF
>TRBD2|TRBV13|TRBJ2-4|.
TGTGCCAGCAGCTCGACAAGACTAGCCAGTAGGGCCAAAAACATTCAGTACTTC
CASSSTRLASRAKNIQYF